This passage covers 11 T cell receptor beta chains from one sample sequenced in a study of CD8+CD57+ T cells in acquired aplastic anemia. Profiling of TCR beta VDJ combinations and CDR3 sequences used genomic DNA as template. TCRdb independently ran MiXCR on the reads; one entry per CDR3 protein. The sample shows roughly 260,000 distinct CDR3 sequences, around 45% of them seen only once. Whoever was chosen for sequencing had shown CD8+CD57+ cell expansion by flow cytometry. Sample: sorted CD4+, CD8+, or CD8+CD57+ T cells (not recorded which) from PBMCs. The receptor set was obtained from a human donor with aplastic anemia.

J is TRBJ1-2 and V is TRBV12-3 or TRBV12-4; 7 bases match TRBD1. After removal of 4 bases from V and 6 bases from J, the junction contained 5 bases not matched to a gene. The CDR3 loop spans 13 amino acids. This CDR3 is CASSSGQKHGYTF. DNA of the CDR3: TGTGCCAGCAGTTCGGGACAGAAGCATGGCTACACCTTC.

This clonotype was observed a handful of times. J is TRBJ1-1 and V is TRBV19; D is undetermined. The CDR3 consists of 12 residues. With 3 bases removed from V and 8 bases from J, the gap between germline ends came to 10 bases. CDR1 and CDR2 (germline): LNHDA, SQIVND (reference sequence). CDR3 coding DNA: TGTGCCAGTAGTATGGGAGTAGGGGAAGCTTTCTTT. Its translation: CASSMGVGEAFF.

The table lists this clonotype with many counts. The CDR3 is CATSDTTGTEQFF. The CDR3 DNA reads TGTGCCACCAGTGATACCACAGGGACTGAGCAGTTCTTC. V and J are TRBV24-1 and TRBJ2-1; D is perhaps TRBD1 (6 bases). This CDR3 is built from 13 residues. Germline V gene data show CDR1 as KGHDR and CDR2 as SFDVKD. The V and J ends lost 3 bases and 9 bases respectively, with 11 bases between them.

Regarding this clonotype: It may be a read error: a sequence one base away is much more abundant. A read error is likely, as this CDR3 ends without the conserved phenylalanine or tryptophan. J is TRBJ1-1 and V is TRBV12-5; D is unclear. CDR3 length: 14 residues. Germline V lookup: CDR1 LGHNT, CDR2 FRNRAP. CDR3 sequence: CASSLTGDDTEAFS. For the CDR3, the DNA is TGTGCCAGCAGTTTAACCGGGGATGACACTGAAGCTTTCTCT.

This clonotype was observed many times. V and J are TRBV20-1 and TRBJ2-7, with TRBD2 matching 11 bases. J was trimmed by 3 bases and V by 4 bases; bases with no gene match: 14. The germline V gene encodes CDR1 DFQATT and CDR2 SNEGSKA (reference sequence). The CDR3 has 17 amino acids. The CDR3 is CSATGKLLAGEFYEQYF. CDR3 sequence (DNA): TGCAGTGCTACCGGGAAATTACTAGCGGGGGAATTCTACGAGCAGTACTTC.

This chain connects TRBV6-5 to TRBJ2-5; maybe TRBD1 (6 bases). The CDR3 length is 15 residues. V shed 5 bases and J shed 5 bases, with 18 bases lying between them. The germline V gene has CDR1 MNHEY and CDR2 SVGAGI. The CDR3 DNA reads TGTGCCAGCAGTCGGACAGAAGGACCCAGTGAGACCCAGTACTTC. Translated, it gives CASSRTEGPSETQYF.

The chain recombines TRBV29-1 with TRBJ1-2, with a possible D match to TRBD1 (5 bases). CDR1 is SQVTM and CDR2 is ANQGSEA in the germline V gene. The CDR3 loop spans 15 amino acids. V dropped 4 bases and J dropped 1 base, with 16 bases sitting between them. CDR3 coding DNA: TGCAGCGTTGCGCGGGGACGTTCCTTTAACTATGGCTACACCTTC. Its protein is CSVARGRSFNYGYTF.

With respect to this clonotype: Possible read error: a much larger clone is one base away. The rearrangement links TRBV6-5 to TRBJ2-7, with 7 bases aligning to TRBD1. CDR1 MNHEY and CDR2 SVGAGI come from the germline V gene. V shed 10 bases and J 0 bases; nucleotides not matched to a gene: 6. The CDR3 runs 13 residues. CDR3: CAIPGQTSYEQYF. The CDR3 DNA follows: TGTGCCATCCCGGGACAGACCTCCTACGAGCAGTACTTC.

This clonotype was observed many times. The rearrangement links TRBV25-1 to TRBJ1-1; no reliable D call. Between the trimmed V and J ends, which lost 0 bases and 7 bases, there was a span of 9 bases. Germline V gives CDR1 MGHDK, CDR2 SYGVNS. The CDR3 is 13 amino acids. CDR3 protein: CASSEYRGVEAFF. CDR3 coding DNA: TGTGCCAGCAGTGAATACCGCGGAGTTGAAGCTTTCTTT.

The chain carries TRBV6-5 and TRBJ2-3; the match to TRBD2 covers 8 bases. V dropped 9 bases and J dropped 4; count of bases not matched to a gene: 3. This CDR3 spans 12 amino acids. The V gene's germline CDR1 is MNHEY and CDR2 SVGAGI. The CDR3 sequence is CASRREADTQYF. CDR3 coding DNA: TGTGCCAGTAGGCGGGAGGCAGATACGCAGTATTTT.

This chain links TRBV6-6 with TRBJ2-3; weak D call: TRBD1 (6 bases). V dropped 0 bases and J dropped 5 bases, with 27 bases sitting between them. Germline CDR1 MNHNY, CDR2 SVGAGI (reference sequence). This CDR3 comprises 20 residues. The CDR3 spells CASSYSITAVGQGFIDTQYF. The CDR3 DNA sequence: TGTGCCAGCAGTTACTCGATCACTGCGGTGGGTCAGGGGTTTATAGATACGCAGTATTTT.